This TCR beta chain was identified in a study of shared clonotypes between healthy human individuals. The CDR3 spans 14 residues. Germline V CDR1 and CDR2: SGHVS, FNYEAQ. The V end lost 5 bases, the J end lost 1 base, and 12 bases lay between the germline ends. TCRdb's table, derived via immunoSEQ multiplex PCR, lists solely in-frame clones and lacks some. The table includes millions of clones, just under 95% detected once. It was CD45RO-negative cells, positively selected for CCR7, that made up naive CD8 cells, with terminally differentiated effector memory CD45RA+ cells excluded. Sequencing used naive CD8+ T cells sorted from blood. This sequence joins TRBV7-6 and TRBJ2-7, with a tentative D call TRBD1 (5 bases). This TCR was sampled from a man between 18 and 35 years old in good health. CDR3 loop: CASSPGKWSYEQYF. The DNA of the CDR3 is TGTGCCAGCAGCCCAGGGAAGTGGTCCTACGAGCAGTACTTC.